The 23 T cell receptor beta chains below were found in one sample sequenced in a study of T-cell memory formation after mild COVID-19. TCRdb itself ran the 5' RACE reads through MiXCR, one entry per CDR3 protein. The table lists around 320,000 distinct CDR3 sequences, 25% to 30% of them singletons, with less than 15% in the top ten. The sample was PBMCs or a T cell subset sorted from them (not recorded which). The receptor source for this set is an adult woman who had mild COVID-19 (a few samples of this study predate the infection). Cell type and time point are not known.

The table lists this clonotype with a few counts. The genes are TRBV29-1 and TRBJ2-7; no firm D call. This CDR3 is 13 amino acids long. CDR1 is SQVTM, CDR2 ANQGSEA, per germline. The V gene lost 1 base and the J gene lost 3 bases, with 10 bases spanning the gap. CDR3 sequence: CSVEVPGYYEQYF. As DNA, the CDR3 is TGCAGCGTTGAAGTCCCAGGATACTACGAGCAGTACTTC.

The CDR3 protein is CATSEFRGYGYTF. The CDR3 region has the DNA TGTGCCACCAGTGAATTCCGGGGCTATGGCTACACCTTC. The chain combines TRBV24-1 with TRBJ1-2; D not certain. Trimming removed 4 bases from V and 4 bases from J, with 9 bases in between. CDR1 is KGHDR and CDR2 is SFDVKD in the germline V gene. The CDR3 contains 13 residues.

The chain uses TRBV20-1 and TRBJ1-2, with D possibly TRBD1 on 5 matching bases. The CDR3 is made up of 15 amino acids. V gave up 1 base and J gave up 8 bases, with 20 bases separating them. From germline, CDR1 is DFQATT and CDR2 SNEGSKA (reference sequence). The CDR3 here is CSARVTGRLPVGYTF. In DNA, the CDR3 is TGCAGTGCTAGAGTCACAGGTCGACTTCCCGTCGGCTACACCTTC.

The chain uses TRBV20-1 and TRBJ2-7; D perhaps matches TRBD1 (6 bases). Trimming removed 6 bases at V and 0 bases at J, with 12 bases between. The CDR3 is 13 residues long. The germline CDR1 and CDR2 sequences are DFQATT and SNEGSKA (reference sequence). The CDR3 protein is CSAPGQSSYEQYV. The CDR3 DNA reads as TGCAGTGCCCCCGGACAGAGCTCCTACGAGCAGTACGTC.

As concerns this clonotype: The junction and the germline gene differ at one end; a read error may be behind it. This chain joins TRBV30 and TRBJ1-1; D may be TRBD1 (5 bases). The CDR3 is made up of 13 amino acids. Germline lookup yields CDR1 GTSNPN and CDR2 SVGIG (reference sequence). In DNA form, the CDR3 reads TGTGCCTGGATGAGACAGTCGAACTCTGAAGCTTTCTTT. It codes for CAWMRQSNSEAFF.

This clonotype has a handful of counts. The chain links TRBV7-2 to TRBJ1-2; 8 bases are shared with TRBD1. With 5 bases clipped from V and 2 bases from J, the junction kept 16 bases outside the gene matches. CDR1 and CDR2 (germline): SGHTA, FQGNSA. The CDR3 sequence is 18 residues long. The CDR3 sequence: CASSTWWGGQGANYGYTF. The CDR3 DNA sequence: TGTGCCAGCAGCACATGGTGGGGAGGACAGGGAGCAAACTATGGCTACACCTTC.

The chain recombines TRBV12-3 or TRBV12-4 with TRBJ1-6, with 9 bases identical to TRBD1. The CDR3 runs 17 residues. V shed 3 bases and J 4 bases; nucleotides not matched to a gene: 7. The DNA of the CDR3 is TGTGCCAGCAGTTTCGGGACAGGGCTTATTTATAATTCACCCCTCCACTTT. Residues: CASSFGTGLIYNSPLHF.

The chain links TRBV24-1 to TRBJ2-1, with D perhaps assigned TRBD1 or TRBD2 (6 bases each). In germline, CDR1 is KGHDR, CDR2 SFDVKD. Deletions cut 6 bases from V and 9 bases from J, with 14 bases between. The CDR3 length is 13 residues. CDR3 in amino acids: CATSSGPRGEQFF. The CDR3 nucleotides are TGTGCCACCAGTAGCGGGCCCAGGGGTGAGCAGTTCTTC.

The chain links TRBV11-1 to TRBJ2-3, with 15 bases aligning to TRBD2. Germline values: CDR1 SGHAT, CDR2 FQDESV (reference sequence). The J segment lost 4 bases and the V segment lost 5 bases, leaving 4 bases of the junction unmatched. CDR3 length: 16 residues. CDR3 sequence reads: CASSPWTSGRADTQYF. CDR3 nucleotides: TGTGCCAGCAGCCCATGGACTAGCGGGAGGGCAGATACGCAGTATTTT.

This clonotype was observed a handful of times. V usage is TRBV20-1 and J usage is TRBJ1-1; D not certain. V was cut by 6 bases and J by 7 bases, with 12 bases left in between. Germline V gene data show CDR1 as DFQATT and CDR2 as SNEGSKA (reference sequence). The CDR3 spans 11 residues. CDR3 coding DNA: TGCAGTGCCGCCTCCCGGGGTGAAGCTTTCTTT. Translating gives CSAASRGEAFF.

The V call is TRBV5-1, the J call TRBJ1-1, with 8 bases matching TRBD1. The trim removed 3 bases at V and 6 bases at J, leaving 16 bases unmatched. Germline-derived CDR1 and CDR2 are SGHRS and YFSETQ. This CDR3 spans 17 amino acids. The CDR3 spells CASSSIRDRGGGAEAFF. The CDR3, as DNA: TGCGCCAGCAGCTCGATCCGAGACAGGGGCGGTGGGGCTGAAGCTTTCTTT.

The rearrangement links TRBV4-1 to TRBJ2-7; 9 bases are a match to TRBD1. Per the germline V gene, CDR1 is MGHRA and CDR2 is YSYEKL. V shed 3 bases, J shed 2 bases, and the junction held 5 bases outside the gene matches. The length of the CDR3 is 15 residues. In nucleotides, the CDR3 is TGCGCCAGCAGCCAGGGACAGGGATCAACCTACGAGCAGTACTTC. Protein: CASSQGQGSTYEQYF.

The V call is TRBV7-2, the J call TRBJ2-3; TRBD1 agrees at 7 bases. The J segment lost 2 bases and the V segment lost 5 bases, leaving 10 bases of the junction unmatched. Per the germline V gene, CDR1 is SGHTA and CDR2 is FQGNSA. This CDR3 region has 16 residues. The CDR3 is CASSQGVARYTDTQYF. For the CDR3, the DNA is TGTGCCAGCAGCCAGGGGGTTGCGCGATACACAGATACGCAGTATTTT.

CDR3 sequence reads: CASSSRTDYNEQFF. As DNA, the CDR3 is TGTGCCAGCAGCTCTCGGACAGACTACAATGAGCAGTTCTTC. This rearrangement joins TRBV9 to TRBJ2-1, with D tentatively TRBD1 (6 bases). With 4 bases removed from V and 3 bases from J, the gap between germline ends came to 11 bases. The CDR3 sequence is 14 residues long. Germline CDR1 SGDLS, CDR2 YYNGEE.

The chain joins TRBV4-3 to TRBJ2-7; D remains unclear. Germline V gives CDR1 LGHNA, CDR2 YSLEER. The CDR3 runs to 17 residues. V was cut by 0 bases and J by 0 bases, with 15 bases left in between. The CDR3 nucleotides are TGCGCCAGCAGCCAAGATCTGTCAGCGTTAAGCTCCTACGAGCAGTACTTC. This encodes CASSQDLSALSSYEQYF.

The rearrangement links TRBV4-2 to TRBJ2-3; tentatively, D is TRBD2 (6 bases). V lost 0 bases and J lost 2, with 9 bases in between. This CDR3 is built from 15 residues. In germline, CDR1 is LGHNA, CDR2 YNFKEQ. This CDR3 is CASSQDAGYTDTQYF. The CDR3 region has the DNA TGTGCCAGCAGCCAAGATGCGGGGTACACAGATACGCAGTATTTT.

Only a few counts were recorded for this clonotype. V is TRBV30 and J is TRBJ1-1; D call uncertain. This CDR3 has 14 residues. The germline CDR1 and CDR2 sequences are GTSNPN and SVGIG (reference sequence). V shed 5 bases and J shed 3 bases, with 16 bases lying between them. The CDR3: CAWGKNLRDTEAFF. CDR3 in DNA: TGTGCCTGGGGCAAGAATTTAAGGGACACTGAAGCTTTCTTT.

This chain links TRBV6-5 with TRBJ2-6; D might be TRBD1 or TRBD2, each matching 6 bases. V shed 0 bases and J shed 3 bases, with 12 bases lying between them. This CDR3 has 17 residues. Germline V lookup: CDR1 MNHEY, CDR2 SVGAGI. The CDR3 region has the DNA TGTGCCAGCAGTTACTCGACGGGGGCCAGTGGGGCCAACGTCCTGACTTTC. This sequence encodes CASSYSTGASGANVLTF.

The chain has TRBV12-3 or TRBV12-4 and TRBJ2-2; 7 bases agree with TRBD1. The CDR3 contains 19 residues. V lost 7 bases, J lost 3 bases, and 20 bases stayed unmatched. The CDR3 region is CASTVRDSDNQDHTGELFF. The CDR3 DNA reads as TGTGCCAGCACCGTCCGGGACAGCGACAATCAAGACCACACCGGGGAGCTGTTTTTT.

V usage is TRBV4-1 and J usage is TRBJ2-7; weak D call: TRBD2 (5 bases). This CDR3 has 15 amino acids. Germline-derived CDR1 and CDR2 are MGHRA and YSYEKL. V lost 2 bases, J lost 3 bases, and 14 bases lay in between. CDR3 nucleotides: TGCGCCAGCAGCCAAAGTCGCGGAGGCTACTACGAGCAGTACTTC. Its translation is CASSQSRGGYYEQYF.

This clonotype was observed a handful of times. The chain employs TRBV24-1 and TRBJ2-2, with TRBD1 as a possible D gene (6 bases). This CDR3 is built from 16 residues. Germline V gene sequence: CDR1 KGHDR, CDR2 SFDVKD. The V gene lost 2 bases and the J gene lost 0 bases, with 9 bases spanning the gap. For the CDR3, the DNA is TGTGCCACCAGTGATTGGTGGGGGCCGAACACCGGGGAGCTGTTTTTT. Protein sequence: CATSDWWGPNTGELFF.

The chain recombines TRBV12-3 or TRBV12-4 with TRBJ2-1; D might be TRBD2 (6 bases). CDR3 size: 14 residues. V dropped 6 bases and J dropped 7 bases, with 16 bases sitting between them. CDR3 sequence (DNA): TGTGCCAGCAGCGTTAGCGGCCCTTGGAATGAGCAGTTCTTC. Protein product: CASSVSGPWNEQFF.

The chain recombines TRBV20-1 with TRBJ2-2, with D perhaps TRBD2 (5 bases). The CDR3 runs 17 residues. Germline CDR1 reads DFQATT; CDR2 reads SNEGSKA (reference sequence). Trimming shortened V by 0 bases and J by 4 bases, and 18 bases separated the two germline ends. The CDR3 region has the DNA TGCAGTGCTAGAGACGAAAGGGCCGGAGGTTTCACCGGGGAGCTGTTTTTT. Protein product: CSARDERAGGFTGELFF.